The clone carrying this T cell receptor beta chain appeared many times. This sample is part of a study of HIV-infected patients and healthy controls. Whole blood was used without fractionation, so all unsorted peripheral T cells were included. CDR3 size: 16 residues. With V trimmed by 3 bases and J by 6 bases, 6 bases remained unmatched. Germline CDR1 reads WNHNN; CDR2 reads SYGVQD (reference sequence). Alpha and beta constant-region primers primed reverse transcription of about 500 ng RNA. Each of the alpha and beta chains got its own library through chain-specific third strand synthesis with indices. One entry per CDR3 protein results from TCRdb running MiXCR on the 5' RACE reads. The sample shows 20,000 to 30,000 distinct CDR3 sequences, 8.5% of them seen only once.

V is TRBV10-1 and J is TRBJ2-1; TRBD2 agrees at 12 bases. The TCR originated in an adult in good health. Sequenced material: blood. The CDR3, as DNA: TGCGCCAGCAGTGACTTCGGACTAGCGGGGTCCAATGAGCAGTTCTTC. Encoded protein: CASSDFGLAGSNEQFF.